A selection of T cell receptor beta chains follows, all from one sample in a study of cytomegalovirus exposure and HLA in healthy donors. Some clones are missing from TCRdb's copy, which holds only in-frame ones; the method was immunoSEQ multiplex PCR. The sample has 150,000 or so clones, around 72% seen once. The sample taken for sequencing was PBMCs. These receptors originate from a man between 18 and 29 years old in good health and CMV-seropositive. CDR3s include the opening cysteine and the closing phenylalanine or tryptophan. A D gene is named only where the DNA matches it firmly. Where a row states a size, it is once, few, many or the class of an expanded clone; other rows omit it.

>TRBJ2-1|NA|TRBV6-5|TRBD2
CASSYHTSDEQFF
TGTGCCAGCAGTTACCATACTAGCGATGAGCAGTTCTTC
>TRBJ2-3|NA|TRBV5-1|TRBD2
CASSPGGLAGGRGDTQYF
TGCGCCAGCAGCCCCGGGGGCCTAGCGGGGGGCCGGGGAGATACGCAGTATTTT
>TRBJ1-3|NA|TRBV9|TRBD1
CASSVLGQGGNTIYF
TGTGCCAGCAGCGTATTGGGACAGGGCGGAAACACCATATATTTT
>TRBJ2-3|NA|TRBV7-9|NA
CASSYLQGTDTQYF
TGTGCCAGCAGTTATCTACAGGGCACAGATACGCAGTATTTT
>TRBJ1-1|few|TRBV5-1|TRBD1
CASTPTGKMNTEAFF
TGCGCCAGCACCCCGACAGGGAAGATGAACACTGAAGCTTTCTTT
>TRBJ1-6|NA|TRBV28|NA
CASSLVQNNSPLHF
TGTGCCAGCAGTTTAGTACAGAATAATTCACCCCTCCACTTT
>TRBJ2-5|few|TRBV5-6|TRBD1
CASSPDRQETQYF
TGTGCCAGCAGCCCGGACAGGCAAGAGACCCAGTACTTC
>TRBJ1-1|NA|TRBV15|TRBD1
CATSSFWTGEAFF
TGTGCCACCAGCAGCTTTTGGACAGGTGAGGCTTTCTTT
>TRBJ2-3|NA|TRBV6-5|NA
CASSPQTGDTQYF
TGTGCCAGCAGTCCCCAGACTGGAGATACGCAGTATTTT
>TRBJ2-1|NA|TRBV7-9|TRBD2
CASSRVASGHNEQFF
TGTGCCAGCAGCCGGGTGGCTAGCGGGCACAATGAGCAGTTCTTC
>TRBJ1-1|NA|TRBV6-6|TRBD1
CASRFLNRGDTEAFF
TGTGCCAGCAGATTCCTTAACAGGGGGGACACTGAAGCTTTCTTT
>TRBJ2-7|NA|TRBV2|NA
CASSVQAEQYF
TGTGCCAGCAGTGTTCAAGCTGAGCAGTACTTC
>TRBJ1-1|NA|TRBV9|TRBD1
CASSAHRGENTEAFF
TGTGCCAGCAGCGCCCACAGGGGAGAGAACACTGAAGCTTTCTTT
>TRBJ2-5|NA|TRBV15|NA
CATSREGRDGETQYF
TGTGCCACCAGCAGAGAGGGCAGGGATGGAGAGACCCAGTACTTC
>TRBJ2-1|NA|TRBV7-6|NA
CASSLEGGNSYNEQFF
TGTGCCAGCAGCTTAGAGGGCGGGAACTCCTACAATGAGCAGTTCTTC
>TRBJ2-3|medium-sized|TRBV11-2|NA
CASSFTWGRPDTQYF
TGTGCCAGCAGCTTTACATGGGGCCGCCCAGATACGCAGTATTTT
>TRBJ1-5|NA|TRBV10-3|NA
CATRNPNQPQHF
TGTGCCACGAGGAACCCCAATCAGCCCCAGCATTTT
>TRBJ2-3|NA|TRBV29-1|TRBD1
CSVGATGADTQYF
TGCAGCGTTGGGGCCACAGGGGCAGATACGCAGTATTTT
>TRBJ2-7|few|TRBV19|NA
CASSIEPGAPYEQYF
TGTGCCAGTAGTATAGAACCAGGGGCCCCCTACGAGCAGTACTTC
>TRBJ2-5|NA|TRBV28|NA
CASRLVETQYF
TGTGCCAGCAGACTAGTTGAGACCCAGTACTTC
>TRBJ2-1|NA|TRBV7-9|TRBD2
CASSLGEAGDNNEQFF
TGTGCCAGCAGCTTAGGGGAAGCGGGAGATAACAATGAGCAGTTCTTC
>TRBJ1-3|NA|TRBV2|NA
CASSQDVPTIYF
TGTGCCAGCAGCCAGGATGTTCCTACCATATATTTT
>TRBJ2-1|few|TRBV9|NA
CASSRESSYNEQFF
TGTGCCAGCAGCCGAGAGAGCTCCTACAATGAGCAGTTCTTC
>TRBJ1-2|NA|TRBV27|TRBD1
CASSPHPTGGYNYGYTF
TGTGCCAGCAGCCCACACCCGACAGGGGGGTACAACTATGGCTACACCTTC
>TRBJ2-3|NA|TRBV13|NA
CASSFQSTDTQYF
TGTGCCAGCAGCTTTCAGAGCACAGATACGCAGTATTTT
>TRBJ2-1|NA|TRBV6-5|TRBD1
CASSYDGGQGSNEQFF
TGTGCCAGCAGTTACGATGGGGGACAGGGTTCAAATGAGCAGTTCTTC
>TRBJ1-2|NA|TRBV6-5|TRBD1
CATVDRQGAGGYTF
TGTGCCACCGTCGATAGACAGGGGGCGGGGGGCTACACCTTC
>TRBJ2-4|NA|TRBV28|TRBD2
CASSSNRDLGTSGRVKNIQYF
TGTGCCAGCAGTTCAAACCGGGACTTAGGGACTAGCGGGAGAGTCAAAAACATTCAGTACTTC
>TRBJ2-7|NA|TRBV27|NA
CASSFGGFGEQYF
TGTGCCAGCAGTTTTGGGGGGTTTGGCGAGCAGTACTTC
>TRBJ1-2|NA|TRBV5-8|TRBD1
CASSFDRAGYTF
TGTGCCAGCAGCTTCGACAGGGCTGGCTACACCTTC
>TRBJ2-2|NA|TRBV27|TRBD2
CASRTGGTGELFF
TGTGCCAGCCGAACGGGGGGTACCGGGGAGCTGTTTTTT
>TRBJ2-1|NA|TRBV15|TRBD2
CATSRGLAGGWSYNEQFF
TGTGCCACCAGCAGAGGACTAGCGGGGGGGTGGTCCTACAATGAGCAGTTCTTC
>TRBJ2-6|once|TRBV28|TRBD2
CASSLLGTSGYSGANVLTF
TGTGCCAGCAGCCTACTTGGGACTAGCGGATACTCTGGGGCCAACGTCCTGACTTTC
>TRBJ2-7|NA|TRBV11-2|TRBD1
CASSLINTGVGEQYF
TGTGCCAGCAGCTTAATCAACACAGGGGTCGGCGAGCAGTACTTC
>TRBJ2-7|NA|TRBV28|NA
CASSTRLVKPYEQYF
TGTGCCAGCAGTACGCGGTTGGTGAAACCCTACGAGCAGTACTTC
>TRBJ1-1|NA|TRBV5-1|TRBD1
CASRTGTGSLNTEAFF
TGCGCCAGCAGAACCGGGACAGGGAGTTTGAACACTGAAGCTTTCTTT
>TRBJ1-5|NA|TRBV7-2|TRBD1
CASSLSTGVQPQHF
TGTGCCAGCAGCTTGTCGACAGGGGTCCAGCCCCAGCATTTT
>TRBJ1-1|NA|TRBV7-9|NA
CASSPGEGGIMNTEAFF
TGTGCCAGCAGTCCCGGGGAGGGCGGAATAATGAACACTGAAGCTTTCTTT
>TRBJ2-1|NA|TRBV6-1|TRBD2
CASTLLSGRSMFF
TGTGCCAGCACCCTACTGAGCGGGAGGAGCATGTTCTTC
>TRBJ2-2|NA|TRBV5-1|NA
CASSASAGGTGELFF
TGCGCCAGCAGCGCATCAGCGGGCGGCACCGGGGAGCTGTTTTTT
>TRBJ1-1|NA|TRBV5-8|NA
CASSVIGGMNTEAFF
TGTGCCAGCAGTGTCATAGGGGGAATGAACACTGAAGCTTTCTTT
>TRBJ2-2|once|TRBV18|TRBD1
CASSPLPGQGFSGELFF
TGTGCCAGCTCACCGCTTCCAGGACAGGGGTTTTCCGGGGAGCTGTTTTTT
>TRBJ2-7|NA|TRBV10-1|NA
CASSESTVSGYSYEQYF
TGCGCCAGCAGTGAGTCCACGGTGAGCGGATACTCCTACGAGCAGTACTTC
>TRBJ2-6|NA|TRBV7-9|TRBD1
CASSRGTVGVLTF
TGTGCCAGCAGCCGTGGGACAGTCGGCGTCCTGACTTTC
>TRBJ2-7|once|TRBV7-8|NA
CASSPPRHQPPYEQYF
TGTGCCAGCAGCCCCCCCCGACACCAACCACCCTACGAGCAGTACTTC
>TRBJ2-5|NA|TRBV27|NA
CASSLSNPIRGETQYF
TGTGCCAGCAGTTTATCCAACCCTATCAGGGGAGAGACCCAGTACTTC